This T cell receptor beta chain is drawn from a study of blood T cell repertoires in COVID-19. Turning to the study itself: Italy, Spain and the United States were the sources of the convalescent and acute COVID-19 samples. Sources were T cells, B-cell-depleted T cells, or PBMCs; the material itself was cDNA or gDNA.

Per the study methods: Reference gene primer amplification yielded estimated nucleated cell counts. TCRdb keeps only in-frame clones here, not all; method: immunoSEQ multiplex PCR. V, J and clone size are those of that table, while D and trimming were read from the DNA. Among approximately 300,000 clones listed, 65% to 85% were seen once. Trimming removed 1 base from V and 5 bases from J, with 20 bases in between. The CDR3 consists of 17 residues. Germline V gene lookup returns CDR1 SGHTA and CDR2 FQGNSA. The clonotype originates from a woman aged 45-59 years with acute or convalescent COVID-19. Material: peripheral blood. The rearrangement uses TRBV7-2 and TRBJ1-1, with D hard to call. CDR3 amino acids: CASSLGWARNRKTEAFF. DNA for the CDR3: TGTGCCAGCAGCTTAGGGTGGGCCCGAAATAGGAAAACTGAAGCTTTCTTT.